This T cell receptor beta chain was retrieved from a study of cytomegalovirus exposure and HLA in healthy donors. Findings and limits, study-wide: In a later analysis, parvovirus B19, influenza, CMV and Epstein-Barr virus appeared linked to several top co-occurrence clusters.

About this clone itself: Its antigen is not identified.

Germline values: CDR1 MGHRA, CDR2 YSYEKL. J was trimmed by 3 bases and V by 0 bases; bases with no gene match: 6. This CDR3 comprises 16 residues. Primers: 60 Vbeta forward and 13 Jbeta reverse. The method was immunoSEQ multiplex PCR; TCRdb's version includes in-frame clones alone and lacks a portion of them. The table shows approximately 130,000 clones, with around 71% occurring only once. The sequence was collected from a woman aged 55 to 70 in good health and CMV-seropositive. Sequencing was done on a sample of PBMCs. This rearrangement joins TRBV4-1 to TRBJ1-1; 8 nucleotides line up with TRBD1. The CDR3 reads CASSQEDRASYTEAFF. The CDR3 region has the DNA TGCGCCAGCAGCCAAGAGGACAGGGCTTCATACACTGAAGCTTTCTTT.